A selection of T cell receptor beta chains follows, all from one sample in a study of blood T cell repertoires in COVID-19. Libraries were prepared by immunoSEQ multiplex PCR; TCRdb keeps only in-frame clonotypes and omits some of them. The repertoire holds a few hundred thousand clones, with roughly four fifths as singletons. Sequenced sample: peripheral blood. The source is a woman between 18 and 29 years old with acute or convalescent COVID-19. Both conserved end residues are part of each CDR3. D genes are given only for firm matches. A clone size is listed for some rows: how often the clone was seen (once, few, many), or a class if it is expanded.

J gene	clone size	D gene	V gene	CDR3 DNA	CDR3 protein
TRBJ2-7	-	-	TRBV21-1	TGTGCCAGCAGCAAAGAGTTCTGGAGGGCAGTTTACGAGCAGTACTTC	CASSKEFWRAVYEQYF
TRBJ2-3	-	TRBD2	TRBV6-2/TRBV6-3	TGTGCCAGCAGCCCTGACACTAGCGGGGACCCTCCAGATACGCAGTATTTT	CASSPDTSGDPPDTQYF
TRBJ1-6	once	-	TRBV7-2	TGTGCCAGCAGCTTAGTTTCAGGGGATAATTCACCCCTCCACTTT	CASSLVSGDNSPLHF
TRBJ2-7	-	-	TRBV19	TGTGCCAGTAGTATAGCGAGGTCTCCCTACGAGCAGTACTTC	CASSIARSPYEQYF
TRBJ2-1	-	-	TRBV27	TGTGCCAGCAGTTTGTCTGCGAATGAGCAGTTCTTC	CASSLSANEQFF
TRBJ2-3	-	TRBD1	TRBV27	TGTGCCAGCAGTCCCGGGACAGGGGGCTTTCGTGGCACAGATACGCAGTATTTT	CASSPGTGGFRGTDTQYF
TRBJ2-2	-	-	TRBV3-1/TRBV3-2	TGTGCCAGCACCCAAGCCGGGACTCACACCGGGGAGCTGTTTTTT	CASTQAGTHTGELFF
TRBJ1-1	-	-	TRBV12-5	TGTGCTAGTGGTTTCCAATACTCTTCTAAAGGGGACACTGAAGCTTTCTTT	CASGFQYSSKGDTEAFF
TRBJ1-2	-	-	TRBV10-2	TGCGCCAGCAGTGAGGATAGGAGGGTTCAGGGCTACACCTTC	CASSEDRRVQGYTF
TRBJ1-3	once	-	TRBV30	TGTGCCTGGAGTGTAGGGGTATACACCATATATTTT	CAWSVGVYTIYF
TRBJ1-1	-	-	TRBV2	TGTGCCAGCAGTGAAAATTGGCTGAACACTGAAGCTTTCTTT	CASSENWLNTEAFF